A selection of T cell receptor beta chains follows, all from one sample in a study of blood T cell repertoires in COVID-19. Method: immunoSEQ multiplex PCR; TCRdb's copy keeps in-frame clones and lacks some. The table shows over 150,000 clones, with roughly 78% occurring only once. The sequenced sample consisted of peripheral blood. The receptors originated from a man older than 75 with acute or convalescent COVID-19. CDR3s include the opening cysteine and the closing phenylalanine or tryptophan. A D gene is named only where the DNA matches it firmly. Clone size is given for some rows only: seen once, a few or many times, or a class if the clone is expanded.

V gene: TRBV7-8
clone size: -
D gene: TRBD1
J gene: TRBJ2-1
CDR3 protein: CASSRDRVKHEQFF
CDR3 DNA: TGTGCCAGCAGCCGAGACAGGGTAAAGCATGAGCAGTTCTTC

V gene: TRBV28
clone size: -
D gene: TRBD1
J gene: TRBJ2-1
CDR3 protein: CASSLSGQGAYNEQFF
CDR3 DNA: TGTGCCAGCAGTTTAAGCGGACAGGGGGCCTACAATGAGCAGTTCTTC

V gene: TRBV15
clone size: -
D gene: -
J gene: TRBJ2-7
CDR3 protein: CATSRRVPSYEQYF
CDR3 DNA: TGTGCCACCAGCAGGCGGGTTCCTTCCTACGAGCAGTACTTC

V gene: TRBV7-8
clone size: few
D gene: TRBD2
J gene: TRBJ2-4
CDR3 protein: CASSPRRLLAGAKNIQYF
CDR3 DNA: TGTGCCAGCAGCCCGAGAAGACTACTAGCGGGGGCAAAAAACATTCAGTACTTC

V gene: TRBV6-5
clone size: -
D gene: -
J gene: TRBJ1-2
CDR3 protein: CASSYDTGSRYGYTF
CDR3 DNA: TGTGCCAGCAGTTACGATACAGGCTCTCGCTATGGCTACACCTTC

V gene: TRBV29-1
clone size: few
D gene: TRBD1
J gene: TRBJ2-1
CDR3 protein: CSVEGGGTGAGNEQFF
CDR3 DNA: TGCAGCGTTGAAGGCGGGGGGACAGGGGCCGGCAATGAGCAGTTCTTC

V gene: TRBV19
clone size: -
D gene: TRBD2
J gene: TRBJ2-2
CDR3 protein: CASEGGRRGTGELFF
CDR3 DNA: TGTGCCAGCGAGGGAGGGCGTCGAGGCACCGGGGAGCTGTTTTTT

V gene: TRBV5-6
clone size: few
D gene: TRBD1
J gene: TRBJ1-5
CDR3 protein: CASSVTGGGNQPQHF
CDR3 DNA: TGTGCCAGCAGCGTTACAGGGGGGGGTAATCAGCCCCAGCATTTT

V gene: TRBV19
clone size: few
D gene: -
J gene: TRBJ1-1
CDR3 protein: CASSISIGGRLNTEAFF
CDR3 DNA: TGTGCCAGTAGTATAAGTATTGGCGGAAGACTAAACACTGAAGCTTTCTTT

V gene: TRBV7-2
clone size: once
D gene: TRBD2
J gene: TRBJ2-3
CDR3 protein: CASSFSAGDTQYF
CDR3 DNA: TGTGCCAGCAGCTTTTCAGCGGGGGATACGCAGTATTTT

V gene: TRBV5-4
clone size: once
D gene: -
J gene: TRBJ2-3
CDR3 protein: CASSTVADTQYF
CDR3 DNA: TGTGCCAGCAGCACCGTCGCGGATACGCAGTATTTT

V gene: TRBV19
clone size: -
D gene: -
J gene: TRBJ2-3
CDR3 protein: CASSVTGTRDTDTQYF
CDR3 DNA: TGTGCCAGTAGTGTTACCGGGACAAGGGACACAGATACGCAGTATTTT

V gene: TRBV5-1
clone size: -
D gene: TRBD2
J gene: TRBJ2-7
CDR3 protein: CASSLGLAGSPISAYEQYF
CDR3 DNA: TGCGCCAGCAGCTTGGGGCTAGCGGGGAGCCCCATCTCCGCCTACGAGCAGTACTTC

V gene: TRBV5-1
clone size: -
D gene: TRBD1
J gene: TRBJ2-2
CDR3 protein: CASSFGIRDSPKGELFF
CDR3 DNA: TGCGCCAGCAGCTTCGGCATCCGGGACAGCCCTAAGGGGGAGCTGTTTTTT

V gene: TRBV12-3/TRBV12-4
clone size: -
D gene: -
J gene: TRBJ1-1
CDR3 protein: CASSSGGNTEAFF
CDR3 DNA: TGTGCCAGCAGTTCGGGAGGGAACACTGAAGCTTTCTTT

V gene: TRBV10-3
clone size: once
D gene: TRBD1
J gene: TRBJ2-3
CDR3 protein: CAISLDGQGGTDTQYF
CDR3 DNA: TGTGCCATCAGTCTAGACGGACAGGGGGGCACAGATACGCAGTATTTT

V gene: TRBV4-3
clone size: -
D gene: -
J gene: TRBJ2-7
CDR3 protein: CASNPNEGYEQYF
CDR3 DNA: TGCGCCAGCAACCCTAATGAGGGCTACGAGCAGTACTTC

V gene: TRBV7-2
clone size: -
D gene: -
J gene: TRBJ2-1
CDR3 protein: CASSLFEGSYNEQFF
CDR3 DNA: TGTGCCAGCAGCTTATTCGAGGGCTCCTACAATGAGCAGTTCTTC

V gene: TRBV5-1
clone size: -
D gene: TRBD2
J gene: TRBJ2-5
CDR3 protein: CASSSGTSLETQYF
CDR3 DNA: TGCGCCAGCAGCTCAGGGACTAGCTTGGAGACCCAGTACTTC

V gene: TRBV19
clone size: few
D gene: -
J gene: TRBJ1-2
CDR3 protein: CACGRGFDYGYTF
CDR3 DNA: TGTGCCTGCGGGCGGGGATTTGACTATGGCTACACCTTC

V gene: TRBV5-1
clone size: -
D gene: -
J gene: TRBJ2-5
CDR3 protein: CASSRGGTAEETQYF
CDR3 DNA: TGCGCCAGCAGCCGAGGGGGGACAGCCGAAGAGACCCAGTACTTC

V gene: TRBV24-1
clone size: -
D gene: -
J gene: TRBJ2-1
CDR3 protein: CATSQGYEQFF
CDR3 DNA: TGTGCCACCAGTCAGGGTTATGAGCAGTTCTTC

V gene: TRBV7-9
clone size: few
D gene: -
J gene: TRBJ2-1
CDR3 protein: CASSLELPTQFF
CDR3 DNA: TGTGCCAGCAGCTTAGAACTACCTACGCAGTTCTTC

V gene: TRBV5-1
clone size: -
D gene: -
J gene: TRBJ1-1
CDR3 protein: CASSPVVGVGHNTEAFF
CDR3 DNA: TGCGCCAGCAGCCCGGTAGTAGGGGTGGGACACAACACTGAAGCTTTCTTT

V gene: TRBV4-1
clone size: -
D gene: -
J gene: TRBJ2-5
CDR3 protein: CASSLTEGTQYF
CDR3 DNA: TGCGCCAGCAGCCTCACCGAGGGGACCCAGTACTTC

V gene: TRBV5-1
clone size: -
D gene: TRBD2
J gene: TRBJ2-3
CDR3 protein: CASSLAGRDTQYF
CDR3 DNA: TGCGCCAGCAGCTTAGCGGGACGAGATACGCAGTATTTT

V gene: TRBV7-9
clone size: few
D gene: -
J gene: TRBJ2-7
CDR3 protein: CASSLDQDYEQYF
CDR3 DNA: TGTGCCAGCAGCTTAGACCAGGACTACGAGCAGTACTTC

V gene: TRBV11-3
clone size: -
D gene: -
J gene: TRBJ2-2
CDR3 protein: CASSHGSGTGELFF
CDR3 DNA: TGTGCCAGCAGCCACGGATCGGGAACTGGGGAGCTGTTTTTT

V gene: TRBV11-2
clone size: -
D gene: TRBD2
J gene: TRBJ2-3
CDR3 protein: CASSFPSGGTDTQYF
CDR3 DNA: TGTGCCAGCAGCTTTCCTAGCGGTGGCACAGATACGCAGTATTTT

V gene: TRBV6-5
clone size: -
D gene: TRBD1
J gene: TRBJ1-1
CDR3 protein: CASNPGTGETEAFF
CDR3 DNA: TGTGCCAGCAACCCCGGGACAGGGGAGACTGAAGCTTTCTTT

V gene: TRBV7-2
clone size: -
D gene: TRBD1
J gene: TRBJ2-1
CDR3 protein: CASSLDRGNEQFF
CDR3 DNA: TGTGCCAGCAGCTTGGACAGGGGAAATGAGCAGTTCTTC

V gene: TRBV5-1
clone size: -
D gene: TRBD1
J gene: TRBJ2-1
CDR3 protein: CASSFGQGSYNEQFF
CDR3 DNA: TGCGCCAGCAGCTTTGGACAGGGCTCCTACAATGAGCAGTTCTTC

V gene: TRBV6-2/TRBV6-3
clone size: -
D gene: TRBD2
J gene: TRBJ2-5
CDR3 protein: CASSSARRAGGRETQYF
CDR3 DNA: TGTGCCAGCAGTTCCGCCCGAAGAGCGGGGGGCAGGGAGACCCAGTACTTC

V gene: TRBV6-5
clone size: -
D gene: -
J gene: TRBJ1-6
CDR3 protein: CASKEVGGAVIPLHF
CDR3 DNA: TGTGCCAGCAAAGAGGTAGGGGGGGCGGTGATCCCCCTCCACTTT

V gene: TRBV19
clone size: -
D gene: -
J gene: TRBJ1-3
CDR3 protein: CASSLPVGGPGNTIYF
CDR3 DNA: TGTGCCAGTAGTCTCCCCGTGGGGGGACCTGGAAACACCATATATTTT

V gene: TRBV5-1
clone size: -
D gene: -
J gene: TRBJ2-3
CDR3 protein: CASSLGGASTDTQYF
CDR3 DNA: TGCGCCAGCAGCTTAGGTGGGGCTAGCACAGATACGCAGTATTTT

V gene: TRBV11-2
clone size: -
D gene: TRBD1
J gene: TRBJ1-3
CDR3 protein: CASSSAIGQGRNTIYF
CDR3 DNA: TGTGCCAGCAGCTCCGCCATTGGACAGGGGAGAAACACCATATATTTT

V gene: TRBV6-5
clone size: -
D gene: -
J gene: TRBJ2-1
CDR3 protein: CASRLVLGAGNEQFF
CDR3 DNA: TGTGCCAGCAGATTAGTTTTGGGGGCCGGTAATGAGCAGTTCTTC

V gene: TRBV6-5
clone size: once
D gene: TRBD2
J gene: TRBJ2-1
CDR3 protein: CASSRGLAGGDEQFF
CDR3 DNA: TGTGCCAGCAGCCGCGGACTAGCGGGTGGGGATGAGCAGTTCTTC

V gene: TRBV2
clone size: -
D gene: TRBD1
J gene: TRBJ1-4
CDR3 protein: CASSDREGEKLFF
CDR3 DNA: TGTGCCAGCTCAGACAGGGAAGGGGAAAAACTGTTTTTT

V gene: TRBV10-3
clone size: -
D gene: TRBD1
J gene: TRBJ2-2
CDR3 protein: CAITSDRALNTGELFF
CDR3 DNA: TGTGCCATCACCTCGGACAGGGCCTTGAACACCGGGGAGCTGTTTTTT

V gene: TRBV11-3
clone size: -
D gene: -
J gene: TRBJ2-6
CDR3 protein: CASSLARGANVLTF
CDR3 DNA: TGTGCCAGCAGCTTAGCCCGGGGGGCCAACGTCCTGACTTTC